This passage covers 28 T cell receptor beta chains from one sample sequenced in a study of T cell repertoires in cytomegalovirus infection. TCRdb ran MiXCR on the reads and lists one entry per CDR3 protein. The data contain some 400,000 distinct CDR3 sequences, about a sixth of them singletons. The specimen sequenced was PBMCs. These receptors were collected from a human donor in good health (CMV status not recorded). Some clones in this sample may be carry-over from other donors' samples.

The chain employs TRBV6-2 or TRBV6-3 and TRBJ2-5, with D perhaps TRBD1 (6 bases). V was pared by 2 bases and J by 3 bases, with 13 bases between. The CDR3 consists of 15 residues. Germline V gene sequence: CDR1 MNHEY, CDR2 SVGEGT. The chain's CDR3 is CASSYHETGKETQYF. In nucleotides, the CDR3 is TGTGCCAGCAGTTACCACGAAACAGGGAAAGAGACCCAGTACTTC.

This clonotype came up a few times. The CDR3 loop is CASNAWYSYEQYF. CDR3 in DNA: TGTGCCAGCAATGCTTGGTACTCCTACGAGCAGTACTTC. V and J are TRBV6-1 and TRBJ2-7; D gene ambiguous. The CDR3 has 13 amino acids. In germline, CDR1 is MNHNS, CDR2 SASEGT. V was trimmed by 7 bases and J by 0 bases, leaving 10 bases between them.

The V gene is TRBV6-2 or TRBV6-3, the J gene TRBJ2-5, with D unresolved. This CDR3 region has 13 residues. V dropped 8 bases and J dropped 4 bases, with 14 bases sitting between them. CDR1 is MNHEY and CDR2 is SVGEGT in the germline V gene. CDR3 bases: TGTGCCAGCTTGGTGAAAGACGGAGAGACCCAGTACTTC. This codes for CASLVKDGETQYF.

The CDR3 sequence: CASSIPRFRRQPQHF. DNA of the CDR3: TGTGCCAGTAGTATACCCAGGTTTCGGCGTCAGCCCCAGCATTTT. This chain links TRBV19 with TRBJ1-5, with no clear D. V dropped 2 bases and J dropped 6 bases, with 14 bases sitting between them. The CDR3 is made up of 15 amino acids. Germline CDR1 is LNHDA and CDR2 is SQIVND (reference sequence).

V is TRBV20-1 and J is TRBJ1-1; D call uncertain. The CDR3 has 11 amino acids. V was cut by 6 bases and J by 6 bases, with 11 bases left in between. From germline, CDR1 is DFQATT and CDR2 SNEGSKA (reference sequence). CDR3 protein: CSAGRLAEAFF. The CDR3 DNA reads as TGCAGTGCGGGAAGACTCGCTGAAGCTTTCTTT.

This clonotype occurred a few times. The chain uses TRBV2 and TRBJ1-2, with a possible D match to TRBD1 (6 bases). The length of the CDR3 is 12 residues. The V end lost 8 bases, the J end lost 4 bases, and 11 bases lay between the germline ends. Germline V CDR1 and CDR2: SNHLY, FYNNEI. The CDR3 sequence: CASRLDSYGYTF. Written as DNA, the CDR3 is TGTGCCAGCCGTCTGGACAGCTATGGCTACACCTTC.

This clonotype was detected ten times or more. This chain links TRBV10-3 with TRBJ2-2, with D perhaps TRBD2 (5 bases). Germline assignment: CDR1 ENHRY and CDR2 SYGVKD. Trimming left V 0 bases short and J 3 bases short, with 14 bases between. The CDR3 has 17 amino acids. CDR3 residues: CAISESRGPLDTGELFF. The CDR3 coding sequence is TGTGCCATCAGTGAGTCCCGAGGGCCGCTCGACACCGGGGAGCTGTTTTTT.

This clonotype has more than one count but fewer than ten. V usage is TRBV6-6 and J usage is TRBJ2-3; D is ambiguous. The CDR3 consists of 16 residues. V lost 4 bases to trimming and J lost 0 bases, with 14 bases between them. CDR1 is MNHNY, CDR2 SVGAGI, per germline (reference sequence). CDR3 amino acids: CASSSLPSYSTDTQYF. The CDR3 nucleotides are TGTGCCAGCAGTTCCTTGCCCTCGTATAGCACAGATACGCAGTATTTT.

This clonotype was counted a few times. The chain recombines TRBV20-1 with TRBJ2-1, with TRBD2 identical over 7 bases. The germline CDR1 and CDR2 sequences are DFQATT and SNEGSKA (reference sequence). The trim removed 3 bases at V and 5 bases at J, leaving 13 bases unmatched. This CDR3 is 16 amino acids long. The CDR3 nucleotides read TGCAGTGCTAGGGTTGGTCGAGCGGGGCTAGACAATGAGCAGTTCTTC. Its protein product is CSARVGRAGLDNEQFF.

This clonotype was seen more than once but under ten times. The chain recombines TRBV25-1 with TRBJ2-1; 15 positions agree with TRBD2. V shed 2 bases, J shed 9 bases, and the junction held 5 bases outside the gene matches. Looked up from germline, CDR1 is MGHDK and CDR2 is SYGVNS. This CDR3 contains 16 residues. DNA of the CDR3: TGTGCCAGCAGTGAACGGACTAGCGGGAGGGCGGGTGAGCAGTTCTTC. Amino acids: CASSERTSGRAGEQFF.

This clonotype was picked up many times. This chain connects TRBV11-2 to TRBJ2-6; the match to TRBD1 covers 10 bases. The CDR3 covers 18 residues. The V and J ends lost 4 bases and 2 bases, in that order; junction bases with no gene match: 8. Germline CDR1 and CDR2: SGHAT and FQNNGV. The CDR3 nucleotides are TGTGCCAGCAGCTATCCGACAGGGGGCATGGCTGGGGCCAACGTCCTGACTTTC. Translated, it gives CASSYPTGGMAGANVLTF. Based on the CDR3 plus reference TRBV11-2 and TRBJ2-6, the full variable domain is EAGVAQSPRYKIIEKRQSVAFWCNPISGHATLYWYQQILGQGPKLLIQFQNNGVVDDSQLPKDRFSAERLKGVDSTLKIQPAKLEDSAVYLCASSYPTGGMAGANVLTFGAGSRLTVL.

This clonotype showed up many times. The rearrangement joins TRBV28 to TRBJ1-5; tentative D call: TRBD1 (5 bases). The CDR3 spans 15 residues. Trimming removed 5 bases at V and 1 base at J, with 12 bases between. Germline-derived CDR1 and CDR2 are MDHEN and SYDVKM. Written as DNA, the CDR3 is TGTGCCAGCAGTCCGATAGGGGACAGCAATCAGCCCCAGCATTTT. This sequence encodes CASSPIGDSNQPQHF.

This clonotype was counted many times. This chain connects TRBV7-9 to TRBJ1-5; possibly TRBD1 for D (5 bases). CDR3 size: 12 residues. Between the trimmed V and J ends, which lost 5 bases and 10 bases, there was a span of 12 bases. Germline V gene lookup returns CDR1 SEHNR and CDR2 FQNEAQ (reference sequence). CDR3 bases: TGTGCCAGCAGCCCAGGGTTGGGCCCCCAGCATTTT. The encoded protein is CASSPGLGPQHF.

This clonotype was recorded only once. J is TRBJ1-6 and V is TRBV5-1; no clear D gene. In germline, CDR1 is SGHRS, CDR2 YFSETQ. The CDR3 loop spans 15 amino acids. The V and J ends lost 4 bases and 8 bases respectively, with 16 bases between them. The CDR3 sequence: CASSPLGGDDSPLHF. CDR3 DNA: TGCGCCAGCAGCCCCCTAGGAGGTGACGATTCACCCCTCCACTTT.

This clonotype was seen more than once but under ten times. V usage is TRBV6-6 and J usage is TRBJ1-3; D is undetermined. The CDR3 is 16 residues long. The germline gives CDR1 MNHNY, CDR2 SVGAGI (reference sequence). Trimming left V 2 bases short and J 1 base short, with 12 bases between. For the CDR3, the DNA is TGTGCCAGCAGTTACGGTCGAGCGGTTTCTGGAAACACCATATATTTT. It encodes CASSYGRAVSGNTIYF.

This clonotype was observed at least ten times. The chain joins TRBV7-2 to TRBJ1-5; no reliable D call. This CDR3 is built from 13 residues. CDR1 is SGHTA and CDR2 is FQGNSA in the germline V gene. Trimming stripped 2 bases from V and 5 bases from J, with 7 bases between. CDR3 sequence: CASSLNGDQPQHF. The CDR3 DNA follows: TGTGCCAGCAGCTTAAATGGGGATCAGCCCCAGCATTTT.

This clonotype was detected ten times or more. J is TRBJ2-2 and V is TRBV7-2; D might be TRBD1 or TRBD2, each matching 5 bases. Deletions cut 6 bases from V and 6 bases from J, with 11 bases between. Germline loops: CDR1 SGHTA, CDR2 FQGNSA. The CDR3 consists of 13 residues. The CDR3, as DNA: TGTGCCAGCAGTCCGAGGGGCCCCGGGGAGCTGTTTTTT. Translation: CASSPRGPGELFF.

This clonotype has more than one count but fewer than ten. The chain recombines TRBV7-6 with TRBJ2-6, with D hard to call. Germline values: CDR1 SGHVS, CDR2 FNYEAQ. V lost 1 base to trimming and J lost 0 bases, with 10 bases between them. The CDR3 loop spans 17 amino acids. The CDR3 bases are TGTGCCAGCAGCTTAGGTCCTGGCAACTCTGGGGCCAACGTCCTGACTTTC. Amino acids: CASSLGPGNSGANVLTF.

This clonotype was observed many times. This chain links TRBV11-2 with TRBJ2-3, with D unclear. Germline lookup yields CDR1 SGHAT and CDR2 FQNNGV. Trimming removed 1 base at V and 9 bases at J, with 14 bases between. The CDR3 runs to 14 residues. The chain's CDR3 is CASSLGDGRRTQYF. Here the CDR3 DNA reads TGTGCCAGCAGCTTAGGAGACGGTAGACGGACGCAGTATTTT.

The CDR3 protein is CASSLEARVGGYTF. As DNA, the CDR3 is TGTGCCAGCAGCTTAGAGGCGAGGGTAGGTGGCTACACCTTC. The chain is built from TRBV7-2 and TRBJ1-2, with D hard to call. This CDR3 region has 14 residues. Trimming removed 1 base at V and 7 bases at J, with 13 bases between. CDR1 and CDR2 from the germline V gene are SGHTA and FQGNSA.

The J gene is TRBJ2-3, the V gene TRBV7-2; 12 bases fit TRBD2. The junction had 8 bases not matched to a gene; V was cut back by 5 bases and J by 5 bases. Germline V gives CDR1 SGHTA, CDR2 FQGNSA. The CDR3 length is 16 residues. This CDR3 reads CASSTLAGGLGDTQYF. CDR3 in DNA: TGTGCCAGCAGCACTCTAGCGGGGGGGCTAGGAGATACGCAGTATTTT.

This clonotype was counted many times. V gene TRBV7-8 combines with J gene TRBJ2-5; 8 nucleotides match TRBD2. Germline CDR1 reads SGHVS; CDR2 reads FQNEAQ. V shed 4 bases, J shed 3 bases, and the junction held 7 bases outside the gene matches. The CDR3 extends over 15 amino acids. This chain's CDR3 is CASSSQRENKETQYF. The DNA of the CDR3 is TGTGCCAGCAGCTCGCAGCGGGAGAACAAAGAGACCCAGTACTTC.

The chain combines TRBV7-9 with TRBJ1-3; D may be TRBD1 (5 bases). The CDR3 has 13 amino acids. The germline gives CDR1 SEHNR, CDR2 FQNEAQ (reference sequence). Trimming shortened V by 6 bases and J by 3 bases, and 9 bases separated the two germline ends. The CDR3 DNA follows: TGTGCCAGCAGAAGTAGGGGTGGAAACACCATATATTTT. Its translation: CASRSRGGNTIYF.

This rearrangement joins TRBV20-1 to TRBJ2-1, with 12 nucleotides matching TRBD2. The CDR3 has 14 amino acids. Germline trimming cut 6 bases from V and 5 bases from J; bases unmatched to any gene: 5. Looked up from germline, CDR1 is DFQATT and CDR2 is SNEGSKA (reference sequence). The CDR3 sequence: CSAPGLAGHNEQFF. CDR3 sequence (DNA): TGCAGTGCCCCGGGACTAGCGGGCCACAATGAGCAGTTCTTC.

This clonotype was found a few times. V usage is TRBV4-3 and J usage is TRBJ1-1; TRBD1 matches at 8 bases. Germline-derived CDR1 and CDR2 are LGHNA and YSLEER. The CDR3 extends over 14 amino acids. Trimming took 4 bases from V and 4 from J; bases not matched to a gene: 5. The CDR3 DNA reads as TGCGCCAGCAGCCTCACGACAGGGGTCACTGAAGCTTTCTTT. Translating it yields CASSLTTGVTEAFF.

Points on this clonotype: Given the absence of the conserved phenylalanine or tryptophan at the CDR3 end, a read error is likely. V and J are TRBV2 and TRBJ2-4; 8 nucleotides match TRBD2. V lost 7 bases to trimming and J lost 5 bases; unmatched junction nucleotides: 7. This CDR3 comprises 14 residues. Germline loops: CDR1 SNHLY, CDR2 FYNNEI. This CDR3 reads CASTGTRWQNIQYL. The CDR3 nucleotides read TGTGCCAGCACTGGGACTAGATGGCAAAACATTCAGTACTTA.

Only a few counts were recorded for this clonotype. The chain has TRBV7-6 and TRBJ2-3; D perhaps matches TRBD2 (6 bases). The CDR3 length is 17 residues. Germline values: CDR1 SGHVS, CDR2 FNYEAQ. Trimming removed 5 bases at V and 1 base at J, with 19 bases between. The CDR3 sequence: CASSASLGGLGTDTQYF. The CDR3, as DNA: TGTGCCAGCAGCGCTAGTCTGGGGGGACTCGGCACAGATACGCAGTATTTT.

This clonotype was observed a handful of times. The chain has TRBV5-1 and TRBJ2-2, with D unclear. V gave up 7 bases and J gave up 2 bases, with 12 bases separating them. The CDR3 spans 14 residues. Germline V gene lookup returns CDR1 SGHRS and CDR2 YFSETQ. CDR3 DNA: TGCGCCAGCGGACCGGGTCCCAACACCGGGGAGCTGTTTTTT. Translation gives CASGPGPNTGELFF.